This is a list of T cell receptor beta chains from one sample in a study of cytomegalovirus exposure and HLA in healthy donors. Profiled with immunoSEQ multiplex PCR; TCRdb holds only in-frame clones, not every one. The sample includes about 150,000 clones, about 74% of them seen just once. The material sequenced was PBMCs. Receptors originate from a woman in her thirties or forties in good health and CMV-seronegative. Both conserved end residues are part of each CDR3. Fields, in order: clone size, D gene, V gene, J gene, CDR3 DNA, CDR3 protein. A D gene is named only where the DNA matches it firmly. Size is stated for part of the rows, as once, few or many counts, or as a class when the clone is expanded.

>few|NA|TRBV2|TRBJ1-1
TGTGCTGCAAGGGGGGGGGCTCGGGACACTGAAGCTTTCTTT
CAARGGARDTEAFF
>NA|TRBD1|TRBV5-1|TRBJ1-4
TGCGCCAGCAGCTTGGTTACAGGGGCTAATGAAAAACTGTTTTTT
CASSLVTGANEKLFF
>once|TRBD2|TRBV5-6|TRBJ2-1
TGTGCCAGCAGCTTGATTGACATGGGAGGGAATGAGCAGTTCTTC
CASSLIDMGGNEQFF
>NA|NA|TRBV5-4|TRBJ1-3
TGTGCCAGCAGCCCGGAGAGCCTTAGTCCTGGAAACACCATATATTTT
CASSPESLSPGNTIYF
>NA|NA|TRBV6-6|TRBJ2-1
TGTGCCAGCAGTTCAGACCCGTCCGGGAGCAATGAGCAGTTCTTC
CASSSDPSGSNEQFF
>NA|NA|TRBV4-1|TRBJ1-2
TGCGCCAGCAGCCAAGAACCCCCCAGGGATGGCTACACCTTC
CASSQEPPRDGYTF
>NA|NA|TRBV18|TRBJ1-5
TGTGCCAGCTCACCCTCCGGCGGGGTCAATCAGCCCCAGCATTTT
CASSPSGGVNQPQHF
>NA|NA|TRBV27|TRBJ2-3
TGTGCCAGCAGTCGGACACTCACAGATACGCAGTATTTT
CASSRTLTDTQYF
>once|TRBD2|TRBV6-4|TRBJ2-1
TGTGCCAGCAGGACTAGCGGGTCCGGTGAGCAGTTCTTC
CASRTSGSGEQFF
>NA|TRBD2|TRBV30|TRBJ2-7
TGTGCCTGGGCGGGAGCGGTTTCCGAGCAGTACTTC
CAWAGAVSEQYF
>once|NA|TRBV28|TRBJ1-1
TGTGCCAGCAGCAATCCACCGGGAACTGGTCTTAGGGGGAAGAACACTGAAGCTTTCTTT
CASSNPPGTGLRGKNTEAFF
>NA|NA|TRBV5-1|TRBJ1-1
TGCGCCAGCAGCTTAATACAGGGTGTGGGGATGAGCACTGAAGCTTTCTTT
CASSLIQGVGMSTEAFF
>few|TRBD1|TRBV6-6|TRBJ1-1
TGTGCCAGCAGTTCTCTGGGGGACAGAGCTTTCTTT
CASSSLGDRAFF
>NA|NA|TRBV6-1|TRBJ2-6
TGTGCCAGCAGTGTTAACTCTTGGGGCAGCTGGGTCTCTGGGGCCAACGTCCTGACTTTC
CASSVNSWGSWVSGANVLTF
>NA|NA|TRBV7-2|TRBJ1-1
TGTGCCAGCAGCTTAGGACATCCAGCCTCTGCAATGAACACTGAAGCTTTCTTT
CASSLGHPASAMNTEAFF
>NA|TRBD2|TRBV11-3|TRBJ2-7
TGTGCCAGCAGCTTGCTAGCGGGAGGTAACGAGCAGTACTTC
CASSLLAGGNEQYF
>NA|NA|TRBV19|TRBJ2-1
TGTGCCAGTAGTATGAGGCCATACTACAATGAGCAGTTCTTC
CASSMRPYYNEQFF
>NA|NA|TRBV5-8|TRBJ2-7
TGTGCCAGCAGCCTCACACCGGAGGGCGAGCAGTACTTC
CASSLTPEGEQYF
>NA|NA|TRBV11-3|TRBJ1-1
TGTGCCAGCAGCTTTAGCGGAGGGATGAACACTGAAGCTTTCTTT
CASSFSGGMNTEAFF
>few|NA|TRBV19|TRBJ1-4
TGTGCCAGTAGTTCCGGACAGACAACTAATGAAAAACTGTTTTTT
CASSSGQTTNEKLFF
>NA|NA|TRBV5-1|TRBJ1-1
TGCGCCAGCAGCCTCAACCGGAGAGAAGCTTTCTTT
CASSLNRREAFF
>NA|TRBD1|TRBV6-1|TRBJ1-2
TGTGCCAGCAGTGAAGCTGGGACAGGGAGACTTGGTGATGGCTACACCTTC
CASSEAGTGRLGDGYTF
>NA|NA|TRBV4-1|TRBJ2-2
TGCGCCAGCAGCCCAAAAGAGAGACTAGATAACACCGGGGAGCTGTTTTTT
CASSPKERLDNTGELFF
>NA|TRBD1|TRBV6-6|TRBJ2-1
TGTGCCACGAGAGGGGGCGGCGATGAGCAGTTCTTC
CATRGGGDEQFF
>few|NA|TRBV2|TRBJ1-1
TGTGCCAGCAGTGACGGAGGCGCGGCCATCTTTGAAGCTTTCTTT
CASSDGGAAIFEAFF
>few|TRBD2|TRBV11-3|TRBJ2-1
TGTGCCAGCACCCCGGGACTAGCGGGAGGGCCGGACGAGCAGTTCTTC
CASTPGLAGGPDEQFF
>NA|NA|TRBV19|TRBJ2-3
TGTGCCAGTAGTCGGAGGGCAGGGGGTCAGCCAGATACGCAGTATTTT
CASSRRAGGQPDTQYF
>few|TRBD2|TRBV28|TRBJ2-3
TGTGCCAGCAGGCTAGCGGGGATAACAGATACGCAGTATTTT
CASRLAGITDTQYF
>NA|TRBD1|TRBV11-3|TRBJ2-3
TGTGCCAGCAGCTTAGGGGACAGCGAGGGGACAGATACGCAGTATTTT
CASSLGDSEGTDTQYF
>once|NA|TRBV5-1|TRBJ1-4
TGCGCCAGCAGCTTCCAAGGAGGGGAGGCGACTAATGAAAAACTGTTTTTT
CASSFQGGEATNEKLFF
>NA|NA|TRBV11-2|TRBJ2-5
TGTGCCAGCAGCCCAACAGCGGCGGGGGAGACCCAGTACTTC
CASSPTAAGETQYF
>few|NA|TRBV11-2|TRBJ1-2
TGTGCCAGCAGTTCACCCCACGGGGGCTACACCTTC
CASSSPHGGYTF
>NA|TRBD1|TRBV6-1|TRBJ2-2
TGTGCCAGCTACCCGGGACAGGGAAACACCGGGGAGCTGTTTTTT
CASYPGQGNTGELFF
>NA|TRBD2|TRBV2|TRBJ2-5
TGTGCCAGCAGTGAAGATGGTAGCGGGGGGCTAAGTGAAGAGACCCAGTACTTC
CASSEDGSGGLSEETQYF
>once|TRBD1|TRBV6-1|TRBJ1-5
TGTGCCAGCGGTGGGACAGGGGGCAGGCAGCCCCAGCATTTT
CASGGTGGRQPQHF
>NA|NA|TRBV19|TRBJ1-2
TGTGCCAGTAAAAGGACAGAGACTCCTAACTATGGCTACACCTTC
CASKRTETPNYGYTF
>NA|NA|TRBV19|TRBJ1-1
TGTGCCAGTAGCTTCAGGGGAGCGGACACTGAAGCTTTCTTT
CASSFRGADTEAFF
>NA|NA|TRBV29-1|TRBJ1-4
TGCAGCGTTGAAGAGCCTCGGGGGGCTCGGGAAAAACTGTTTTTT
CSVEEPRGAREKLFF
>few|NA|TRBV2|TRBJ1-1
TGTGCCAGCAGCTCAACGGTGGTGGTAGAGACTGAAGCTTTCTTT
CASSSTVVVETEAFF